Given below is one T cell receptor beta chain in context. Antigen specificity is unknown. This sample was included in a study of OX40 agonist ivuxolimab in advanced cancers. The study, taken as a whole, reports: The mean number of expanded clones was higher in CD8+ T cells than in CD4+. Not determined was the antigen specificity of the expanded peripheral T cells. In the 0.1 to 3.0 mg/kg range, CD4+ and CD8+ blood T cells had expanded clonally by week 6.

Repertoires were generated with immunoSEQ multiplex PCR, while TCRdb's copy carries only in-frame clones and drops some. The sample holds about 60,000 clones, 84% seen once. No patient had autoimmune disease or received systemic immunosuppression. V was clipped by 0 bases and J by 4 bases; unmatched bases: 11. The CDR3 is 17 residues long. Germline CDR1 is SGHRS and CDR2 is YFSETQ. The TCR was taken from an adult with an advanced solid tumor such as melanoma, head and neck, liver or kidney cancer. The chain carries TRBV5-1 and TRBJ2-3, with 7 bases identical to TRBD2. The sample consisted of CD4+ or CD8+ T cells sorted from blood, taken in a trial of the OX40 agonist ivuxolimab. DNA for the CDR3: TGCGCCAGCAGCTTGGAGGTCTTGGCGGGAGTATCAGATACGCAGTATTTT. It is translated as CASSLEVLAGVSDTQYF.